This is a list of T cell receptor beta chains from one sample in a study of blood T cell repertoires in COVID-19. Assay used: immunoSEQ multiplex PCR; TCRdb lists only in-frame clones, some missing. The data show some 170,000 clones, 65% to 85% seen once. The specimen sequenced was peripheral blood. The receptors shown here come from a woman of 80 years or more with active or convalescent COVID-19. Both conserved end residues are part of each CDR3. The D gene is left open where the match is weak.

d_call j_call v_call cdr3_aa
NA TRBJ1-6 TRBV10-3 CAISGGGDSPLHF
TRBD2 TRBJ2-3 TRBV4-1 CASSLRRGLAADTQYF
NA TRBJ2-2 TRBV6-2/TRBV6-3 CASSLRQPNTGELFF
TRBD1 TRBJ1-5 TRBV18 CASSPGTGGQPQHF
NA TRBJ1-1 TRBV29-1 CSGYLSTEAFF
NA TRBJ1-4 TRBV18 CASSPPWGELFF
NA TRBJ1-2 TRBV19 CASSIDRGSYGYTF
TRBD2 TRBJ2-3 TRBV12-5 CASGLYTSGPTDTQYF
TRBD2 TRBJ2-3 TRBV15 CATSRELAGVGTQYF
NA TRBJ1-2 TRBV11-1 CASSFGPGANYGYTF
TRBD2 TRBJ2-7 TRBV3-1/TRBV3-2 CASSQVAGGPHEQYF
TRBD1 TRBJ1-4 TRBV7-2 CASSSRDSNEKLFF
TRBD2 TRBJ2-1 TRBV18 CASAAGGLYNEQFF
NA TRBJ1-1 TRBV10-2 CASREVTAMNTEAFF